Below are 3 T cell receptor beta chains sequenced from a single sample in a study of blood T cell repertoires in COVID-19. Sequencing was performed with immunoSEQ multiplex PCR; in TCRdb, only in-frame clones are kept and a portion is missing. This sample has roughly 80,000 clones, with about 88% found just once. The specimen was peripheral blood. The source of these receptors is a human donor in a cohort sampled during active COVID-19.

The V call is TRBV19, the J call TRBJ1-5; 7 bases agree with TRBD1. From germline, CDR1 is LNHDA and CDR2 SQIVND (reference sequence). The CDR3 spans 17 residues. V lost 3 bases and J lost 0; bases outside the gene matches: 8. This CDR3 reads CASSMSTGTYSNQPQHF. The CDR3 DNA reads TGTGCCAGTAGTATGTCGACAGGGACTTATAGCAATCAGCCCCAGCATTTT.

The chain employs TRBV7-6 and TRBJ2-3; TRBD2 matches at 7 bases. The CDR3 is 17 residues long. Trimming at V came to 4 bases and at J to 1 base, leaving 11 bases not matched to a gene. Germline-derived CDR1 and CDR2 are SGHVS and FNYEAQ. Here the CDR3 reads CASSSGLGGSGTDTQYF. The CDR3 region has the DNA TGTGCCAGCAGCTCCGGGTTAGGCGGGAGCGGCACAGATACGCAGTATTTT.

V gene TRBV3-1 (or the pseudogene TRBV3-2) combines with J gene TRBJ1-5; D might be TRBD1 (5 bases). V lost 2 bases and J 9 bases, leaving 11 bases between the germline ends. The CDR3 has 13 amino acids. Germline CDR1 is LGHDT and CDR2 is YNNKEL (reference sequence). CDR3 protein: CASSQFGQGPQHF. In nucleotides, the CDR3 is TGTGCCAGCAGCCAATTTGGGCAGGGGCCCCAGCATTTT.